These T cell receptor beta chains were read from a single sample in a study of esophageal squamous cell carcinoma under preoperative chemotherapy. One entry per CDR3 protein, called by TCRdb with MiXCR from the PCR reads. Altogether approximately 19,000 distinct CDR3 sequences are present, 46% being singletons, with the ten largest covering 29%. The sample was acquired from a patient given preoperative chemotherapy. These receptors all come from a human donor with esophageal squamous cell carcinoma. The donor label of this sample is uncertain. Each CDR3 is given with its conserved first and last residue. The D gene is left open where the match is weak. Some rows mark clone size as missing; the rest say once, few, many or name a class of expanded clone.

clone_size	v_call	j_call	d_call	cdr3_aa	cdr3_nt
NA	TRBV7-2	TRBJ2-3	TRBD2	CAGSGGLARDTQYF	TGTGCGGGCAGCGGGGGGCTAGCCCGAGATACCCAGTATTTC
NA	TRBV11-2	TRBJ2-3	NA	CASSLHDTQYF	TGTGCCAGCAGCCTACACGATACGCAGTATTTT
medium-sized	TRBV11-3	TRBJ2-7	NA	CASSLVIHSYEQYF	TGTGCCAGCAGCTTAGTTATCCACTCCTACGAGCAGTACTTC
NA	TRBV19	TRBJ2-2	NA	CASMTTGYTGELFF	TGTGCCAGTATGACGACAGGTTACACCGGGGAGCTGTTTTTT
few	TRBV11-2	TRBJ1-4	NA	CASSLDLGYNEKLFF	TGTGCCAGCAGCTTAGATCTGGGCTATAATGAAAAACTGTTTTTT
many	TRBV4-1	TRBJ2-1	NA	CASSQDLSQGGKYNEQFF	TGCGCCAGCAGCCAAGATCTGAGTCAGGGGGGGAAATACAATGAGCAGTTCTTC
medium-sized	TRBV12-3/TRBV12-4	TRBJ1-2	TRBD1	CASSRGQGTLNYGYTF	TGTGCCAGCAGTCGGGGACAGGGGACGCTGAACTATGGCTACACCTTC
few	TRBV4-1	TRBJ2-7	NA	CASSQEAASLYEQYF	TGCGCCAGCAGCCAAGAGGCCGCTAGTCTCTACGAGCAGTACTTC
few	TRBV7-6	TRBJ2-3	NA	CASSPDTGFTDTQYF	TGTGCCAGCAGCCCTGACACGGGATTCACAGATACGCAGTATTTT
once	TRBV7-8	TRBJ2-7	NA	CASSLAGMSSYEQYF	TGTGCCAGCAGCTTAGCGGGGATGAGCTCCTACGAGCAGTACTTC
NA	TRBV27	TRBJ2-5	TRBD2	CASGGSGGGDQETQYF	TGTGCCAGCGGGGGCAGCGGGGGGGGGGACCAAGAGACCCAGTACTTC
NA	TRBV7-9	TRBJ2-4	NA	CASRSGRDKNTQYF	TGTGCCAGCCGCTCGGGCCGAGACAAAAACACTCAGTACTTC
few	TRBV12-3/TRBV12-4	TRBJ2-5	TRBD2	CASTPWGGRETQYF	TGTGCCAGCACCCCTTGGGGGGGGAGAGAGACCCAGTACTTC
NA	TRBV7-8	TRBJ2-5	NA	CGGSWTTTKETQYF	TGTGGGGGCAGCTGGACTACGACGAAAGAGACCCAGTACTTC
many	TRBV7-6	TRBJ1-1	NA	CASSLVFTEAFF	TGTGCCAGCAGCTTAGTTTTCACTGAAGCTTTCTTT
many	TRBV11-3	TRBJ1-3	NA	CASSRTGERGNTIYF	TGTGCCAGCAGCCGGACCGGGGAGAGGGGAAACACCATATATTTT
NA	TRBV6-1	TRBJ2-5	NA	CASSEDKIETQYF	TGTGCCAGCAGTGAAGATAAGATTGAGACCCAGTACTTC
few	TRBV10-2	TRBJ2-1	NA	CASSEFGIEQFF	TGCGCCAGCAGTGAGTTTGGAATTGAGCAGTTCTTC
many	TRBV11-1	TRBJ1-1	NA	CASSLGVTEAFF	TGTGCCAGCAGCTTAGGGGTCACTGAAGCTTTCTTT
few	TRBV7-2	TRBJ2-1	TRBD2	CASSSGLAGVYEQFF	TGTGCCAGCAGCTCGGGACTAGCGGGAGTCTATGAGCAGTTCTTC
NA	TRBV7-2	TRBJ2-3	NA	CASGGRGGGGKETQYF	TGTGCCAGCGGGGGACGAGGGGGGGGTGGCAAAGAGACCCAGTATTTT
NA	TRBV9	TRBJ2-3	NA	CASSVGGFTDTQYF	TGTGCCAGCAGCGTAGGTGGGTTCACAGATACGCAGTATTTT
few	TRBV11-1	TRBJ2-1	TRBD2	CASSLTGTSGYNEQFF	TGTGCCAGCAGCCTCACCGGGACTAGCGGCTACAATGAGCAGTTCTTC
NA	TRBV7-9	TRBJ2-5	TRBD2	CASSLYRTSGRETQYF	TGTGCCAGCAGCTTATACCGGACTAGCGGGAGAGAGACCCAGTACTTC
once	TRBV6-1	TRBJ2-1	NA	CASSQLVTKNEQFF	TGTGCCAGCAGCCAGTTGGTGACCAAAAATGAGCAGTTCTTC
medium-sized	TRBV10-1	TRBJ2-3	TRBD1	CASSETGGLTDTQYF	TGCGCCAGCAGTGAAACAGGGGGCTTAACAGATACGCAGTATTTT
few	TRBV12-3/TRBV12-4	TRBJ2-7	NA	CASSLLPEFYEQYF	TGTGCCAGCAGTTTACTACCGGAGTTCTACGAGCAGTACTTC
many	TRBV7-9	TRBJ2-2	NA	CASSLLRESGELFF	TGTGCCAGCAGCTTACTTAGGGAGTCCGGGGAGCTGTTTTTT
many	TRBV27	TRBJ2-7	NA	CASSYLAQKNIGLYEQYF	TGTGCCAGCAGTTATCTAGCCCAAAAGAATATAGGACTCTACGAGCAGTACTTC
NA	TRBV7-3	TRBJ2-3	NA	CASGSRGGATETQYF	TGTGCCAGCGGCTCTCGGGGCGGGGCCACAGAGACGCAGTATTTC
many	TRBV6-4	TRBJ2-1	TRBD2	CASSDRSGGPQFF	TGTGCCAGCAGTGATAGGTCGGGAGGGCCCCAGTTCTTC
many	TRBV12-3/TRBV12-4	TRBJ1-2	TRBD1	CASSFRTGVLYYGYTF	TGTGCCAGCAGTTTTCGGACAGGGGTTTTGTACTATGGCTACACCTTC
few	TRBV7-7	TRBJ2-5	TRBD2	CASSPEAGEGKTQYF	TGTGCTAGCAGCCCAGAGGCGGGAGAGGGGAAGACCCAGTACTTC
NA	TRBV11-2	TRBJ2-2	TRBD1	CASSIAAGGLFGELFF	TGTGCCAGCTCCATCGCGGCAGGGGGCTTGTTCGGGGAGCTGTTTTTT
few	TRBV12-3/TRBV12-4	TRBJ2-1	NA	CASRLANPYNEQFF	TGTGCCAGCAGGCTAGCGAACCCCTACAATGAGCAGTTCTTC
NA	TRBV7-2	TRBJ2-5	TRBD2	CGGGLVGCRAETQYF	TGTGGCGGGGGGTTAGTGGGGTGCAGAGCAGAGACGCAGTATTTC
NA	TRBV12-3/TRBV12-4	TRBJ2-1	TRBD1	CASSLWGQGAGEQFF	TGTGCCAGCAGTTTATGGGGACAGGGGGCTGGAGAGCAGTTCTTC
NA	TRBV4-3	TRBJ2-5	NA	CASSQDSRVETQYF	TGCGCCAGCAGCCAAGATAGCAGGGTTGAGACCCAGTACTTC
NA	TRBV7-8	TRBJ2-3	NA	CASSSRLRAKDTQYF	TGTGCCAGCAGCTCGAGGCTGAGAGCCAAAGACACGCAGTATTTC
NA	TRBV7-2	TRBJ2-3	TRBD1	CASSARQGGRTAAQRF	TGTGCCAGCAGCGCACGACAGGGGGGGCGAACAGCTGCGCAGCGTTTT
NA	TRBV11-3	TRBJ2-4	NA	CASSRYREGGTIQYF	TGTGCCAGCAGCCGATACCGGGAAGGTGGGACCATTCAGTACTTC
NA	TRBV7-3	TRBJ2-7	NA	CASSFQGSSYNEQYF	TGTGCCAGCAGCTTTCAGGGGTCCTCCTACAATGAGCAGTACTTC
medium-sized	TRBV27	TRBJ2-1	NA	CASSLGGTTSNEQFF	TGTGCCAGCAGCTTAGGGGGGACTACCTCCAATGAGCAGTTCTTC
few	TRBV12-3/TRBV12-4	TRBJ2-3	TRBD1	CASSTWTGAADTQYF	TGTGCCAGCAGTACCTGGACAGGGGCAGCAGATACGCAGTATTTT
NA	TRBV7-8	TRBJ2-1	TRBD2	CASSSGLAGEGTYNEQFF	TGTGCCAGCAGCTCGGGACTAGCGGGAGAGGGGACCTACAATGAGCAGTTCTTC
few	TRBV24-1	TRBJ2-1	TRBD2	CATSDPSPGLAGHNEQFF	TGTGCCACCAGTGACCCGAGCCCGGGACTAGCGGGCCACAATGAGCAGTTCTTC
NA	TRBV11-2	TRBJ2-1	TRBD2	CASSPLKRPGAGGGVWDKDTQFF	TGTGCCAGCAGCCCGCTGAAACGTCCGGGAGCGGGGGGAGGGGTTTGGGACAAAGACACCCAGTTCTTC